The 30 T cell receptor beta chains listed next were all sequenced from one sample in a study of low-dose radiotherapy and immunotherapy resistance in tumors. Priming of first-strand cDNA relied on TRAV- and TRBV-specific primers (covering alpha and beta chains). TCR amplification used around 19 PCR cycles, a constant-region primer and a V-primer adapter. TCRdb recomputed calls from the reads with MiXCR, one row per CDR3 protein. The data contain tens of thousands of distinct CDR3 sequences, roughly a sixth of them singletons. Stated time point: before trial treatment. The starting material was PBMCs, obtained before treatment. These receptor sequences come from a male donor with prostate cancer.

This clonotype was recorded many times. The J gene is TRBJ2-2, the V gene TRBV7-9; no firm D call. Trimming took 2 bases from V and 0 from J, leaving 4 bases between them. The CDR3 contains 14 residues. The germline V gene has CDR1 SEHNR and CDR2 FQNEAQ (reference sequence). CDR3 residues: CASSLSTNTGELFF. CDR3 bases: TGTGCCAGCAGCTTATCCACGAACACCGGGGAGCTGTTTTTT.

The sample holds many counts of this clonotype. The chain links TRBV27 to TRBJ2-2; possible D gene TRBD2, 5 bases. V lost 6 bases, J lost 1 base, and 9 bases lay in between. Germline V gene sequence: CDR1 MNHEY, CDR2 SMNVEV (reference sequence). This CDR3 has 14 residues. The CDR3 spells CASRRARNTGELFF. The CDR3 region has the DNA TGTGCCAGCAGGCGGGCCCGGAACACCGGGGAGCTGTTTTTT.

J is TRBJ2-7 and V is TRBV2; D is possibly TRBD1 (6 bases). With 8 bases removed from V and 3 bases from J, the gap between germline ends came to 14 bases. Germline V gene data show CDR1 as SNHLY and CDR2 as FYNNEI. The CDR3 contains 13 residues. In DNA, the CDR3 is TGTGCCAGCTCTGGGCAACAGGGCTACGAGCAGTACTTC. Its protein is CASSGQQGYEQYF. Based on the CDR3 plus reference TRBV2 and TRBJ2-7, the full variable domain is EPEVTQTPSHQVTQMGQEVILRCVPISNHLYFYWYRQILGQKVEFLVSFYNNEISEKSEIFDDQFSVERPDGSNFTLKIRSTKLEDSAMYFCASSGQQGYEQYFGPGTRLTVT.

Points on this clonotype: A read error may explain this, as a much larger clone is one base away. CDR3 nucleotide sequence: TGTGCCTGGAGTGTTGGGAAAGGGAGTCCCAATGGCTACACCTTC. Translation: CAWSVGKGSPNGYTF. The chain uses TRBV30 and TRBJ1-2; D gene uncertain. Germline CDR1 is GTSNPN and CDR2 is SVGIG (reference sequence). The ends were cut back, 0 bases at V and 6 bases at J, with 17 bases in the middle. This CDR3 spans 15 amino acids.

Notes on this clonotype: A far larger clone is off by one base, so a read error is likely. CDR3 DNA: TGTGCCAGCAGCGATAGTTCGAGGTTCGGGGAGTTCTTC. Its translation is CASSDSSRFGEFF. The chain joins TRBV7-4 to TRBJ2-1; possibly TRBD2 for D (5 bases). Per germline, CDR1 SGHVT and CDR2 SQSDAQ. This CDR3 comprises 13 residues. V dropped 5 bases and J dropped 14 bases, with 19 bases sitting between them.

This clonotype came up many times. J is TRBJ2-1 and V is TRBV2; 10 bases are a match to TRBD1. From germline, CDR1 is SNHLY and CDR2 FYNNEI. Unmatched junction bases numbered 3, after V lost 6 bases and J lost 7 bases. The length of the CDR3 is 13 residues. The CDR3 nucleotides are TGTGCCAGCAGGACAGGGGGCTGGAATGAGCAGTTCTTC. This gives the protein CASRTGGWNEQFF.

This clonotype has ten or more counts. V is TRBV27 and J is TRBJ1-2, with 7 bases that match TRBD1. The J segment lost 2 bases and the V segment lost 9 bases, leaving 12 bases of the junction unmatched. CDR3 length: 15 residues. Looked up from germline, CDR1 is MNHEY and CDR2 is SMNVEV (reference sequence). CDR3 sequence: CARYRGAGPNYGYTF. DNA for the CDR3: TGTGCCAGGTACAGGGGCGCGGGCCCAAACTATGGCTACACCTTC.

This clonotype has ten or more counts. This chain uses TRBV11-2 with TRBJ1-6; no reliable D call. Trimming removed 4 bases at V and 7 bases at J, with 11 bases between. Germline CDR1 and CDR2: SGHAT and FQNNGV. The CDR3 has 14 residues. The CDR3 sequence is CASSSPGGNSPLHF. CDR3 DNA: TGTGCCAGCAGCTCCCCGGGAGGCAATTCACCCCTCCACTTT.

This clonotype was counted ten times or more. CDR3 in amino acids: CASSESGTANTGELFF. The CDR3 DNA follows: TGTGCCAGCAGTGAATCCGGGACAGCGAACACCGGGGAGCTGTTTTTT. The gene calls are TRBV2 and TRBJ2-2; 7 nucleotides agree with TRBD1. J lost 0 bases, V lost 2 bases, and 3 bases had no gene match. The CDR3 loop spans 16 amino acids. Per germline, CDR1 SNHLY and CDR2 FYNNEI.

This clonotype was seen at least ten times. This chain links TRBV6-1 with TRBJ1-6; the D is unclear. Germline loops: CDR1 MNHNS, CDR2 SASEGT. The CDR3 totals 16 residues. The ends were cut back, 1 base at V and 6 bases at J, with 13 bases in the middle. The CDR3 nucleotides are TGTGCCAGCAGTGAAGTTTCGTGGCAGAGTAATTCACCCCTCCACTTT. Its translation: CASSEVSWQSNSPLHF.

This chain joins TRBV5-6 and TRBJ2-1; D may match TRBD1 or TRBD2 (5 bases each). CDR1 is SGHDT, CDR2 YYEEEE, per germline. V was clipped by 3 bases and J by 10 bases, with 14 bases between them. The CDR3 is 13 residues long. The CDR3 spells CASSWGKLHEQFF. The CDR3 DNA reads TGTGCCAGCAGCTGGGGGAAGCTTCACGAGCAGTTCTTC.

In the case of this clonotype: A far larger clone is only one base removed, so a read error is likely. CDR3 loop: CASSYGWGGPDEQFF. As DNA, the CDR3 is TGTGCCAGCAGTTACGGGTGGGGCGGACCAGATGAGCAGTTCTTC. The chain uses TRBV6-1 and TRBJ2-1, with D possibly matching TRBD1 (5 bases). Germline CDR1 and CDR2: MNHNS and SASEGT. The CDR3 consists of 15 residues. V lost 5 bases, J lost 8 bases, and 19 bases lay in between.

This clonotype came up many times. The gene calls are TRBV6-2 or TRBV6-3 and TRBJ2-3, with TRBD1 matching over 7 bases. This CDR3 has 15 amino acids. Germline V gene lookup returns CDR1 MNHEY and CDR2 SVGEGT. V dropped 5 bases and J dropped 4; count of bases not matched to a gene: 9. The CDR3 region is CASSEPGQWPDTQYF. The CDR3 coding sequence is TGTGCCAGCAGTGAGCCGGGACAGTGGCCAGATACGCAGTATTTT.

This sequence joins TRBV7-3 and TRBJ1-1; unclear D gene. V shed 8 bases and J shed 0 bases, with 10 bases lying between them. Germline values: CDR1 SGHTA, CDR2 FQGTGA. This CDR3 contains 13 residues. In nucleotides, the CDR3 is TGTGCCAGCTCTGTACACATGAACACTGAAGCTTTCTTT. Amino acid sequence: CASSVHMNTEAFF.

This clonotype was detected many times. The V call is TRBV19, the J call TRBJ2-7; no firm D call. In germline, CDR1 is LNHDA, CDR2 SQIVND (reference sequence). Trimming shortened V by 3 bases and J by 4 bases, and 16 bases separated the two germline ends. This CDR3 has 15 residues. CDR3: CASSIVPLGVYEQYF. The DNA of the CDR3 is TGTGCCAGTAGTATCGTTCCCCTTGGGGTTTACGAGCAGTACTTC.

Many counts were recorded for this clonotype. The chain joins TRBV6-2 or TRBV6-3 to TRBJ2-7; unclear D gene. Deletions cut 4 bases from V and 6 bases from J, with 10 bases between. The CDR3 extends over 12 amino acids. Per the germline V gene, CDR1 is MNHEY and CDR2 is SVGEGT. In DNA form, the CDR3 reads TGTGCCAGCAGTTCAACAGCCGGCGAGCAGTACTTC. Translated, it gives CASSSTAGEQYF.

With respect to this clonotype: A much larger clone is a single base away; this may be a read error. This chain connects TRBV7-9 to TRBJ1-2; 9 positions match TRBD1. V lost 5 bases and J lost 5; bases outside the gene matches: 12. Looked up from germline, CDR1 is SEHNR and CDR2 is FQNEAQ (reference sequence). The CDR3 spans 16 residues. CDR3 residues: CASSGQTGGTGYGYTF. The CDR3 DNA sequence: TGTGCCAGCAGCGGTCAGACAGGGGGAACCGGTTATGGCTACACCTTC. The variable domain in full, with the rest retrieved from reference TRBV7-9 and TRBJ1-2, is DTGVSQNPRHKITKRGQNVTFRCDPISEHNRLYWYRQTLGQGPEFLTYFQNEAQLEKSRLLSDRFSAERPKGSFSTLEIQRTEQGDSAMYLCASSGQTGGTGYGYTFGSGTRLTVV.

Turning to this clonotype: A much larger clone sits a single nucleotide away, making a read error possible. The chain combines TRBV7-6 with TRBJ2-1, with 12 bases that match TRBD1. The CDR3 covers 15 residues. V was pared by 5 bases and J by 10 bases, with 9 bases of the junction left unmatched. Germline loops: CDR1 SGHVS, CDR2 FNYEAQ. CDR3 coding DNA: TGTGCCAGCAGCCCCGGGACAGGGGGCTCCTACGAGCAGTTCTTC. This sequence encodes CASSPGTGGSYEQFF.

This clonotype was seen ten or more times. The V and J genes are TRBV3-1 and TRBJ2-1, with TRBD2 identical over 8 bases. CDR1 is LGHDT, CDR2 YNNKEL, per germline (reference sequence). The V and J ends lost 0 bases and 7 bases, in that order; junction bases with no gene match: 8. The CDR3 has 16 amino acids. The CDR3 DNA follows: TGTGCCAGCAGCCAAGACGACGGGGGGGCCGCGAATGAGCAGTTCTTC. Protein sequence: CASSQDDGGAANEQFF.

The chain recombines TRBV29-1 with TRBJ2-3; TRBD1 might be the D (5 bases). The CDR3 has 16 amino acids. V was shortened by 2 bases and J by 3 bases, with 18 bases between the two germline ends. Per the germline V gene, CDR1 is SQVTM and CDR2 is ANQGSEA. The DNA of the CDR3 is TGCAGCGTTGAAAAAAGTGTTGGGGCCCCTACAGATACGCAGTATTTT. Its translation: CSVEKSVGAPTDTQYF.

Note on this clonotype: This likely stems from a read error, as it lies one base from a far larger clone. As DNA, the CDR3 is TGTGCCAGCAGTGACCACCCCCAGGCGGGGAATTACGGGAGTCCCTACGAGCAGTTCTTC. Translating gives CASSDHPQAGNYGSPYEQFF. The J gene is TRBJ2-1, the V gene TRBV6-1, with D perhaps matching TRBD2 (6 bases). V lost 3 bases to trimming and J lost 10 bases, with 34 bases between them. In germline, CDR1 is MNHNS, CDR2 SASEGT. The CDR3 spans 20 residues.

This clonotype has ten or more counts. This chain connects TRBV7-8 to TRBJ2-3; TRBD2 is a possible D gene (7 bases). V lost 5 bases to trimming and J lost 0 bases, with 15 bases between them. Germline V gene sequence: CDR1 SGHVS, CDR2 FQNEAQ. This CDR3 is built from 16 residues. The chain's CDR3 is CASSPAGAPSTDTQYF. The CDR3 DNA reads TGTGCCAGCAGCCCCGCGGGGGCCCCTAGCACAGATACGCAGTATTTT.

This clonotype was found many times. V usage is TRBV20-1 and J usage is TRBJ2-7; 10 nucleotides align to TRBD1. Per the germline V gene, CDR1 is DFQATT and CDR2 is SNEGSKA (reference sequence). This CDR3 spans 15 amino acids. With V trimmed by 0 bases and J by 3 bases, 5 bases remained unmatched. CDR3 nucleotide sequence: TGCAGTGCTAGAGATCGGGACAGGGGCTTCTACGAGCAGTACTTC. As protein: CSARDRDRGFYEQYF.

This clonotype was picked up many times. The chain links TRBV12-3 or TRBV12-4 to TRBJ2-2, with D tentatively TRBD1 (5 bases). With 6 bases removed from V and 0 bases from J, the gap between germline ends came to 8 bases. The CDR3 extends over 14 amino acids. The CDR3 DNA reads TGTGCCAGCAGCCCCAGGGCGAACACCGGGGAGCTGTTTTTT. Translating it yields CASSPRANTGELFF.

As concerns this clonotype: A far more abundant clone sits one base away, making this likely a read error. This chain joins TRBV7-4 and TRBJ1-2; D is unresolved. Germline V gene lookup returns CDR1 SGHVT and CDR2 SQSDAQ. The CDR3 totals 13 residues. V lost 0 bases to trimming and J lost 8 bases, with 10 bases between them. The CDR3 DNA reads as TGTGCCAGCAGCTTAGCAAGCTCCGGCGGCTACACCTTC. Translation gives CASSLASSGGYTF.

This clonotype was found a few times. The chain employs TRBV6-6 and TRBJ1-5, with D uncertain. The length of the CDR3 is 15 residues. CDR1 is MNHNY, CDR2 SVGAGI, per germline (reference sequence). V was pared by 3 bases and J by 5 bases, with 14 bases between. Here the CDR3 reads CASSYLQPPDQPQHF. The CDR3 coding sequence is TGTGCCAGCAGTTATCTCCAGCCCCCGGATCAGCCCCAGCATTTT.

Many counts were recorded for this clonotype. This chain joins TRBV11-2 and TRBJ2-7; TRBD1 or TRBD2 may be the D gene (5 bases each). V was shortened by 1 base and J by 3 bases, with 13 bases between the two germline ends. CDR3 length: 15 residues. Germline loops: CDR1 SGHAT, CDR2 FQNNGV. This CDR3 is CASSLAPGRIYEQYF. The CDR3 DNA is TGTGCCAGCAGCTTAGCACCGGGACGGATCTACGAGCAGTACTTC.

Regarding this clonotype: This may arise from a read error, as a much more abundant clone is one base away. The genes are TRBV7-9 and TRBJ2-3; D remains unclear. Germline assignment: CDR1 SEHNR and CDR2 FQNEAQ (reference sequence). V lost 7 bases, J lost 7 bases, and 12 bases lay in between. The length of the CDR3 is 12 residues. CDR3 bases: TGTGCCAGCACCCCTCCTTGGTATACGCAGTATTTT. This sequence encodes CASTPPWYTQYF.

This clonotype was found once. The chain combines TRBV5-1 with TRBJ1-2; possibly TRBD1 for D (6 bases). There are 13 residues in the CDR3. With 5 bases removed from V and 4 bases from J, the gap between germline ends came to 12 bases. Germline lookup yields CDR1 SGHRS and CDR2 YFSETQ. The CDR3 region has the DNA TGCGCCAGCAGTTCGGGGGCAGGCTATGGCTACACCTTC. Encoded protein: CASSSGAGYGYTF.

This clonotype was detected ten times or more. The chain combines TRBV10-1 with TRBJ2-3; D possibly corresponds to TRBD2 (6 bases). CDR3 length equals 17 residues. The germline V gene encodes CDR1 WNHNN and CDR2 SYGVQD (reference sequence). The V end lost 6 bases, the J end lost 4 bases, and 23 bases lay between the germline ends. In DNA form, the CDR3 reads TGCGCCAGCAGCCCGGGACTTCTCCTTTGGGCCTCAGATACGCAGTATTTT. It yields the protein CASSPGLLLWASDTQYF.